This is a list of T cell receptor beta chains from one sample in a study of blood T cell repertoires in COVID-19. Sequencing was performed with immunoSEQ multiplex PCR; in TCRdb, only in-frame clones are kept and a portion is missing. Of 40,000 to 50,000 clones detected, around nine tenths appear once; the ten largest clones hold under 25%. The sample comprised peripheral blood. Receptors were obtained from a man aged 50 or older with active COVID-19. Each CDR3 is given with its conserved first and last residue. Fields, in order: CDR3 length, clone size, J gene, D gene, V gene, CDR3 DNA, CDR3 protein. D genes are given only for firm matches. The size field is filled for only some rows; it gives once, few, many or a size class.

>18|once|TRBJ2-7|TRBD2|TRBV4-3
TGCGCCAGCAGCCAAGGGTCTTGGACTAGCGGGATAACCTACGAGCAGTACTTC
CASSQGSWTSGITYEQYF
>13|.|TRBJ2-1|.|TRBV5-4
TGTGCCAGCAGCCCGGGACTTTGGAGTGAGCAGTTCTTC
CASSPGLWSEQFF
>15|.|TRBJ2-2|TRBD1|TRBV6-1
TGTGCCAGCAGTGAAACAGGGGGGAACTCCGGGGAGCTGTTTTTT
CASSETGGNSGELFF
>15|.|TRBJ2-7|TRBD1|TRBV6-5
TGTGCCAGCAACCGTGAATTGACAGGGAACTACGAGCAGTACTTC
CASNRELTGNYEQYF
>15|.|TRBJ2-3|TRBD2|TRBV27
TGTGCCAGCAGTGTTAGCGGGAGGTTCACAGATACGCAGTATTTT
CASSVSGRFTDTQYF
>13|.|TRBJ1-1|.|TRBV6-5
TGTGCCAGCGCCTACGGGAGGAACACTGAAGCTTTCTTT
CASAYGRNTEAFF
>13|.|TRBJ2-7|.|TRBV14
TGTGCCAGCAGCCAAGCCGCAGGCTACGAGCAGTACTTC
CASSQAAGYEQYF
>17|.|TRBJ2-3|.|TRBV11-2
TGTGCCAGCAGCTTAGATCGTTGGGGCCGGGTTACAGATACGCAGTATTTT
CASSLDRWGRVTDTQYF
>14|once|TRBJ1-5|TRBD1|TRBV28
TGTGCCAGCAGCCGGGACAGGTGGGTTCGATCCCAGCATTTT
CASSRDRWVRSQHF
>13|.|TRBJ2-5|.|TRBV7-9
TGTGCCAGCAGCTTAGATGTTCTAGAGACCCAGTACTTC
CASSLDVLETQYF
>14|.|TRBJ1-1|.|TRBV5-1
TGCGCCAGCAGCTATACAGGAGTGAACACTGAAGCTTTCTTT
CASSYTGVNTEAFF
>12|.|TRBJ2-1|TRBD2|TRBV9
TGTGCCAGCACCGGGCGGGAGCGTGAGCAGTTCTTC
CASTGREREQFF
>14|.|TRBJ1-1|TRBD1|TRBV19
TGTGCCAGTAGAGACAGGGGGAGGAACACTGAAGCTTTCTTT
CASRDRGRNTEAFF
>17|few|TRBJ2-1|.|TRBV7-2
TGTGCCAGCAGCTTAGAAGGGGGCGGGAGGACCGACAATGAGCAGTTCTTC
CASSLEGGGRTDNEQFF
>13|.|TRBJ1-2|.|TRBV14
TGTGCCAGCAGCCAATCGTCTAACTATGGCTACACCTTC
CASSQSSNYGYTF
>16|.|TRBJ2-1|TRBD1|TRBV19
TGTGCCAGTAGTAGAGAACCGGGACAGACGTGGAATGAGCAGTTCTTC
CASSREPGQTWNEQFF
>13|.|TRBJ1-2|TRBD1|TRBV6-5
TGTGCCAGCAGCCGGACAGGGACCTATGGCTACACCTTC
CASSRTGTYGYTF
>13|.|TRBJ1-1|.|TRBV9
TGTGCCAGCAGCGTAGTTCCCGGGACTGAAGCTTTCTTT
CASSVVPGTEAFF
>14|.|TRBJ2-5|.|TRBV4-1
TGCGCCAGCAGCCAAAATGTCGGGGGAGAGACCCAGTACTTC
CASSQNVGGETQYF
>15|.|TRBJ2-3|TRBD2|TRBV19
TGTGCCAGTAGGAGGACTAGCGGACGCACAGATACGCAGTATTTT
CASRRTSGRTDTQYF
>11|.|TRBJ2-7|.|TRBV5-4
TGTGCCAGCAGCTTGACACCCGAGCAGTACTTC
CASSLTPEQYF
>13|once|TRBJ1-2|.|TRBV19
TGTGCCAGTAGTACCCAGATTAACTATGGCTACACCTTC
CASSTQINYGYTF
>13|.|TRBJ1-6|.|TRBV19
TGTGCCAGTAGTATTTCGGTTAATTCACCCCTCCACTTT
CASSISVNSPLHF
>17|few|TRBJ2-3|TRBD2|TRBV4-1
TGCGCCAGCAGCCCTGGGCGCGGAGCGGGAGGCACAGATACGCAGTATTTT
CASSPGRGAGGTDTQYF
>17|.|TRBJ2-1|TRBD2|TRBV6-1
TGTGCCAGCAGTGTCCACACGGTAGCGGGAGAAGAAGGTGAGCAGTTCTTC
CASSVHTVAGEEGEQFF
>13|.|TRBJ2-1|.|TRBV11-2
TGTGCCAGCAGCGGGGGCTTTTACAATGAGCAGTTCTTC
CASSGGFYNEQFF
>15|.|TRBJ2-7|TRBD1|TRBV7-7
TGTGCCAGCAGCACGGGACAGGGTTCCTCCTACGAGCAGTACTTC
CASSTGQGSSYEQYF
>16|few|TRBJ2-4|TRBD2|TRBV10-1
TGCGCCAGCAGTGCAGGACTAGCGGGAGCCGGAAACATTCAGTACTTC
CASSAGLAGAGNIQYF
>12|.|TRBJ2-1|.|TRBV7-2
TGTGCCAGCAGCTTAGATATGTTTGAGCAGTTCTTC
CASSLDMFEQFF
>15|.|TRBJ1-2|TRBD1|TRBV27
TGTGCCAGCAGTTCCTCGACAGGGAATCACGGAGGCTACACCTTC
CASSSSTGNHGGYTF
>14|.|TRBJ2-5|TRBD1|TRBV13
TGTGCCAGCAGCCCTGGGACAGGGCTCGGGACCCAGTACTTC
CASSPGTGLGTQYF
>15|few|TRBJ2-1|.|TRBV9
TGTGCCAGCAGCGTAGGGGACTCAGCCTACAATGAGCAGTTCTTC
CASSVGDSAYNEQFF
>14|.|TRBJ2-3|.|TRBV6-4
TGTGCCAGCAGTGACTCGGGGGGAGCTGATACGCAGTATTTT
CASSDSGGADTQYF
>15|.|TRBJ1-2|.|TRBV6-5
TGTGCCAGCAGTAACATGGGGGGGCCTAACTATGGCTACACCTTC
CASSNMGGPNYGYTF
>14|.|TRBJ2-7|TRBD1|TRBV5-1
TGCGCCAGCAGCTTCGGACAGGTTCGGAACGAGCAGTACTTC
CASSFGQVRNEQYF
>13|.|TRBJ2-7|.|TRBV6-2/TRBV6-3
TGTGCCAGCAGTTGGGTCGGAGGCTACGAGCAGTACTTC
CASSWVGGYEQYF
>14|.|TRBJ2-2|.|TRBV7-9
TGTGCCAGCAGCTTAGGGGGCGCATCCGGGGAGCTGTTTTTT
CASSLGGASGELFF
>14|few|TRBJ1-5|TRBD1|TRBV4-2
TGTGCCAGCAGCGTCCGGACAGGGGATCAGCCCCAGCATTTT
CASSVRTGDQPQHF
>13|.|TRBJ2-5|.|TRBV27
TGTGCCAGCAGTTTAGGCTTACAAGAGACCCAGTACTTC
CASSLGLQETQYF
>15|.|TRBJ2-7|TRBD2|TRBV7-2
TGTGCCAGCAGCTCCCCCGGGACTAGCGCTTACGAGCAGTACTTC
CASSSPGTSAYEQYF
>16|.|TRBJ1-4|.|TRBV5-6
TGTGCCAGCAGCTTGGTGGGAGACCCAACTAATGAAAAACTGTTTTTT
CASSLVGDPTNEKLFF